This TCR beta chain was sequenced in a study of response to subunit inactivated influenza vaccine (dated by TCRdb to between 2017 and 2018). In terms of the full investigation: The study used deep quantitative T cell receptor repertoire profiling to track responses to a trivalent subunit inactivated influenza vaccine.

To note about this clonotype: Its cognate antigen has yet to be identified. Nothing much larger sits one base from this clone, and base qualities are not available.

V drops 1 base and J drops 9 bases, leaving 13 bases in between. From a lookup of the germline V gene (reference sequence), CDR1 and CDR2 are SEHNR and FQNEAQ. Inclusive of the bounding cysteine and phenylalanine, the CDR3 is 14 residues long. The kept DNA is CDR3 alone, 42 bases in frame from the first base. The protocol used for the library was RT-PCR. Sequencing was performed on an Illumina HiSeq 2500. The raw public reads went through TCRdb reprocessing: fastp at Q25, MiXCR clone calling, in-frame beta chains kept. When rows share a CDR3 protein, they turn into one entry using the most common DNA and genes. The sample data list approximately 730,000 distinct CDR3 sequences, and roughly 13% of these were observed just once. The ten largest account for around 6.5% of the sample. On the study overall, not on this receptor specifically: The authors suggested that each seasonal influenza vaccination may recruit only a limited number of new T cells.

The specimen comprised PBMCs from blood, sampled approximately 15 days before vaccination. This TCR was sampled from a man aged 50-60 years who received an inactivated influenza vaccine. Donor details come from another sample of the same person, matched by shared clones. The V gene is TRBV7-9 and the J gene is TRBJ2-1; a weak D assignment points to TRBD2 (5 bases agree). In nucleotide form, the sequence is TGTGCCAGCAGCTTAGGTCCTCAAGGGAGTGAGCAGTTCTTC. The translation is CASSLGPQGSEQFF.